Listed below are T cell receptor beta chains from one sample, sequenced in a study of cytomegalovirus exposure and HLA in healthy donors. The table came from immunoSEQ multiplex PCR; TCRdb's copy has only in-frame clones and leaves some out. The sample has hundreds of thousands of clones; over 75% are singletons. The sample comprised PBMCs. All receptors come from a girl aged 2 to 10 in good health and CMV-seronegative. CDR3s include the opening cysteine and the closing phenylalanine or tryptophan. A D gene is named only where the DNA matches it firmly. Only part of the rows carry a size: once, few, many, or a class if the clone is expanded.

TRBV7-3	TRBJ2-1	few	TRBD2	CASSLTSTSGGVNNEQFF	TGTGCCAGCAGCTTAACGTCGACTAGCGGGGGGGTAAACAATGAGCAGTTCTTC
TRBV10-3	TRBJ1-2	few	.	CAIRTGTTGAYGYTF	TGTGCCATCAGAACAGGAACTACAGGAGCCTATGGCTACACCTTC
TRBV7-3	TRBJ2-2	.	.	CASSFQESRQGPSGGTGELFF	TGTGCCAGCAGCTTTCAAGAGTCTCGACAGGGGCCCTCGGGGGGTACCGGGGAGCTGTTTTTT
TRBV29-1	TRBJ1-2	once	.	CSVDPGTNGYTF	TGCAGCGTTGACCCAGGGACTAACGGCTACACCTTC
TRBV4-1	TRBJ1-5	.	.	CASSPMTGGDNQPQHF	TGCGCCAGCAGCCCTATGACAGGTGGGGACAATCAGCCCCAGCATTTT
TRBV5-1	TRBJ2-3	.	TRBD1	CASSPELRTGSTDTQYF	TGCGCCAGCAGCCCGGAACTGCGGACAGGGAGCACAGATACGCAGTATTTT
TRBV6-1	TRBJ1-3	.	TRBD1	CASSGDRVGNTIYF	TGTGCCAGCAGTGGGGACAGGGTAGGAAACACCATATATTTT
TRBV5-1	TRBJ2-7	.	.	CASSRRTPPYEQYF	TGCGCCAGCAGCCGAAGGACTCCCCCCTACGAGCAGTACTTC
TRBV7-2	TRBJ2-7	once	TRBD1	CASSFPAGTGISYEQYF	TGTGCCAGCAGCTTTCCCGCGGGGACAGGGATTTCCTACGAGCAGTACTTC
TRBV29-1	TRBJ2-1	.	.	CSVEDHEGSSYNEQFF	TGCAGCGTTGAAGATCACGAAGGGAGCTCCTACAATGAGCAGTTCTTC
TRBV4-1	TRBJ1-1	.	.	CASSQFPQVNTEAFF	TGCGCCAGCAGCCAGTTTCCCCAGGTAAACACTGAAGCTTTCTTT
TRBV30	TRBJ1-1	once	TRBD1	CAWQGVNTEAFF	TGTGCCTGGCAGGGGGTAAACACTGAAGCTTTCTTT